This section outlines one T cell receptor beta chain sequence together with its context. This entry comes from a study of regulatory T cells in long-lasting Graves disease. The V gene lost 3 bases and the J gene lost 4 bases, with 10 bases spanning the gap. The CDR3 totals 13 residues. Looked up from germline, CDR1 is SGHRS and CDR2 is YFSETQ. Time point noted: persistent/refractory GD, antithyroid drugs over 5 years with positive TRAb. PBMC RNA was the source of the TCR library. TCR beta libraries were built with iRepertoire HTBI primers and Arm-PCR of CDR3 regions. TCRdb itself ran the multiplex PCR reads through MiXCR, one entry per CDR3 protein. The sample has around 500,000 distinct CDR3 sequences; less than 25% are singletons.

The source material was peripheral blood mononuclear cells (PBMCs), sampled when the disease was refractory, from a patient treated with antithyroid drugs. The V gene is TRBV5-1, the J gene TRBJ1-1; D gene ambiguous. The receptor's source is a female donor with Graves disease. The CDR3 nucleotides read TGCGCCAGCAGCTCCGGGTACGTCACTGAAGCTTTCTTT. It encodes CASSSGYVTEAFF.